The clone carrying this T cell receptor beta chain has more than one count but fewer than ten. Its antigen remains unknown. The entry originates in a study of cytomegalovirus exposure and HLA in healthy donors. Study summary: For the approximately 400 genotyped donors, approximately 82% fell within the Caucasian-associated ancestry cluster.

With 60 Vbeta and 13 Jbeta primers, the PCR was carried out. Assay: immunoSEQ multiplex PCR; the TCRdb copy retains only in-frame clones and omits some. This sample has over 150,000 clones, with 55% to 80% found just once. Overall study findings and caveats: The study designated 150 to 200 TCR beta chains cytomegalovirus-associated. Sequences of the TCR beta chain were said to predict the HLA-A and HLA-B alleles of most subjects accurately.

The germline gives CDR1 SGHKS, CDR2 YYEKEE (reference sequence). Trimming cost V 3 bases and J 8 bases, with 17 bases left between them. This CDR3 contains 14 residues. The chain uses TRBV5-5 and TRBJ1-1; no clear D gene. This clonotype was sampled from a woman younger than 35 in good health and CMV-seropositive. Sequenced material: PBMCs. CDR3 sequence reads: CASSSGFGELEAFF. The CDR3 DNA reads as TGTGCCAGCAGCTCCGGATTTGGGGAGTTGGAAGCTTTCTTT. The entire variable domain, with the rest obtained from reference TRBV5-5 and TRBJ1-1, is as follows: DAGVTQSPTHLIKTRGQQVTLRCSPISGHKSVSWYQQVLGQGPQFIFQYYEKEERGRGNFPDRFSARQFPNYSSELNVNALLLGDSALYLCASSSGFGELEAFFGQGTRLTVV.